One sample yielded the 27 T cell receptor beta chains listed below, sequenced in a study of shared clonotypes between healthy human individuals. Generated by immunoSEQ multiplex PCR, the TCRdb table keeps only in-frame clones and is missing some. The repertoire has 2 million to 2.5 million clones, over 90% of them found once; the top ten carry about 0.39%. Sample: naive CD4+ T cells from PBMCs. Subset meaning: CD45RA+ positively selected. These receptors all come from a man aged 18 to 30 in good health. Some clones in this sample may be carry-over from other donors' samples.

This chain connects TRBV5-1 to TRBJ1-3; D may be TRBD1 (6 bases). Trimming took 0 bases from V and 0 from J, leaving 13 bases between them. This CDR3 has 17 amino acids. Germline-derived CDR1 and CDR2 are SGHRS and YFSETQ. DNA for the CDR3: TGCGCCAGCAGCTTGGGCGGGACAAGTCACTCTGGAAACACCATATATTTT. Translation: CASSLGGTSHSGNTIYF.

The CDR3 DNA sequence: TGTGCCTGGAATTTGGGGGCAATAGGTCAGCCCCAGCATTTT. Translation gives CAWNLGAIGQPQHF. V and J are TRBV30 and TRBJ1-5; tentative D call: TRBD1 (6 bases). The CDR3 has 14 residues. Germline lookup yields CDR1 GTSNPN and CDR2 SVGIG (reference sequence). V lost 4 bases and J lost 6, with 16 bases in between.

The genes are TRBV28 and TRBJ2-5, with TRBD2 matching 10 bases. J gave up 5 bases and V 3 bases, and 6 bases lay outside the gene matches. The germline CDR1 and CDR2 sequences are MDHEN and SYDVKM. There are 15 residues in the CDR3. CDR3 amino acids: CASSFILAGVETQYF. CDR3 DNA: TGTGCCAGCAGTTTTATCCTAGCGGGAGTCGAGACCCAGTACTTC.

The chain uses TRBV6-6 and TRBJ2-7; D gene uncertain. Germline CDR1 reads MNHNY; CDR2 reads SVGAGI (reference sequence). Trimming took 2 bases from V and 3 from J, leaving 8 bases between them. This CDR3 has 13 residues. CDR3 sequence reads: CASSYGPNYEQYF. The CDR3 DNA reads TGTGCCAGCAGTTACGGTCCTAACTACGAGCAGTACTTC.

This sequence joins TRBV7-2 and TRBJ2-7; no clear D gene. Germline V gene sequence: CDR1 SGHTA, CDR2 FQGNSA. The CDR3 contains 14 residues. Trimming removed 2 bases at V and 1 base at J, with 9 bases between. The CDR3 coding sequence is TGTGCCAGCAGCTTATCCGTCGGTTCCTACGAGCAGTACTTC. Its translation is CASSLSVGSYEQYF.

Details on this clone: The same CDR3 also results from other DNA sequences found in this sample. This chain connects TRBV6-6 to TRBJ1-2; 9 nucleotides line up with TRBD1. With V trimmed by 0 bases and J by 2 bases, 1 base remained unmatched. Germline CDR1 and CDR2: MNHNY and SVGAGI (reference sequence). CDR3 length equals 15 residues. The chain's CDR3 is CASSYSGQGNYGYTF. Here the CDR3 DNA reads TGTGCCAGCAGTTACTCGGGACAGGGAAACTATGGCTACACCTTC.

The V gene is TRBV2, the J gene TRBJ2-1, with 12 bases identical to TRBD2. The germline gives CDR1 SNHLY, CDR2 FYNNEI. CDR3 length: 19 residues. V was pared by 2 bases and J by 7 bases, with 15 bases of the junction left unmatched. CDR3 residues: CASSETAPRASGRANEQFF. The CDR3 DNA reads TGTGCCAGCAGTGAAACTGCCCCGAGGGCTAGCGGGAGGGCGAATGAGCAGTTCTTC.

This chain connects TRBV7-6 to TRBJ2-3, with TRBD1 identical over 9 bases. From germline, CDR1 is SGHVS and CDR2 FNYEAQ. CDR3 length: 16 residues. V lost 4 bases and J lost 1; bases outside the gene matches: 6. The CDR3 sequence is CASSSLQGAGTDTQYF. CDR3 coding DNA: TGTGCCAGCAGCTCACTACAGGGGGCCGGCACAGATACGCAGTATTTT.

In its sample, this clone was seen a few times. The gene calls are TRBV10-3 and TRBJ1-4; the D is unclear. This CDR3 has 13 residues. The ends were cut back, 3 bases at V and 6 bases at J, with 8 bases in the middle. The germline V gene has CDR1 ENHRY and CDR2 SYGVKD. CDR3 nucleotides: TGTGCCATCAGTGAAGCCTCGGATGAAAAACTGTTTTTT. Translating it yields CAISEASDEKLFF.

In its sample, this clone was seen once. It may be a read error: a sequence one base away is much more abundant. Other DNA sequences in the sample encode the same CDR3. The chain uses TRBV5-4 and TRBJ2-2, with 10 bases identical to TRBD2. The V segment lost 3 bases and the J segment 1 base; nucleotides outside the gene matches: 0. Germline CDR1 and CDR2: SGHNT and YYREEE (reference sequence). This CDR3 is built from 15 residues. CDR3 sequence reads: CASSWTSGNTGELFF. CDR3 DNA sequence: TGTGCCAGCAGCTGGACTAGCGGGAACACCGGGGAGCTGTTTTTT.

The chain is built from TRBV7-9 and TRBJ2-4, with D possibly matching TRBD2 (6 bases). V was pared by 3 bases and J by 6 bases, with 9 bases between. Germline CDR1 is SEHNR and CDR2 is FQNEAQ (reference sequence). The CDR3 spans 13 residues. The CDR3 loop is CASSFGSGNIQYF. DNA of the CDR3: TGTGCCAGCAGCTTCGGGAGTGGAAACATTCAGTACTTC.

CDR3 amino acids: CASSSRGRDTQYF. CDR3 nucleotide sequence: TGTGCCAGCTCATCGAGGGGGAGAGATACGCAGTATTTT. The genes are TRBV18 and TRBJ2-3, with D possibly TRBD1 on 6 matching bases. Per germline, CDR1 KGHSH and CDR2 LQKENI. The CDR3 runs 13 residues. Trimming stripped 5 bases from V and 5 bases from J, with 11 bases between.

This rearrangement joins TRBV6-5 to TRBJ1-5, with 7 bases identical to TRBD1. The CDR3 is 15 amino acids. After removal of 6 bases from V and 1 base from J, the junction contained 6 bases not matched to a gene. Germline CDR1 MNHEY, CDR2 SVGAGI. The CDR3 DNA reads TGTGCCAGCAGCCCGGGACAGAACAGCAATCAGCCCCAGCATTTT. The encoded protein is CASSPGQNSNQPQHF.

The sample holds one count of this clone. The rearrangement links TRBV5-6 to TRBJ2-1; TRBD2 matches at 12 bases. Germline CDR1 and CDR2: SGHDT and YYEEEE. The V gene end was trimmed by 4 bases and the J gene end by 4 bases; junction bases not matched to a gene: 9. The CDR3 consists of 17 residues. The CDR3 loop reads CASSRLAGVEMYNEQFF. The CDR3 nucleotides read TGTGCCAGCAGCCGACTAGCGGGAGTAGAGATGTACAATGAGCAGTTCTTC.

The chain uses TRBV7-6 and TRBJ2-5, with D unclear. The germline CDR1 and CDR2 sequences are SGHVS and FNYEAQ. The CDR3 totals 16 residues. V was clipped by 7 bases and J by 2 bases, with 20 bases between them. The CDR3 loop reads CASTDSPSRAQETQYF. The CDR3 nucleotides read TGTGCCAGCACCGATTCCCCATCTAGAGCTCAAGAGACCCAGTACTTC.

The chain is built from TRBV2 and TRBJ2-2; D is unresolved. The length of the CDR3 is 14 residues. V lost 4 bases and J 3 bases, leaving 9 bases between the germline ends. Germline CDR1 SNHLY, CDR2 FYNNEI. This chain's CDR3 is CASSVSAYTGELFF. The CDR3 coding sequence is TGTGCCAGCAGTGTGTCGGCTTACACCGGGGAGCTGTTTTTT.

The chain links TRBV4-1 to TRBJ1-5; D unclear. V lost 2 bases, J lost 3 bases, and 14 bases lay in between. CDR1 and CDR2 from the germline V gene are MGHRA and YSYEKL. The CDR3 has 16 amino acids. The CDR3 is CASSQPLGLLNQPQHF. The CDR3 nucleotides are TGCGCCAGCAGCCAACCTTTAGGGCTCCTCAATCAGCCCCAGCATTTT.

This clone was seen once. This chain joins TRBV7-3 and TRBJ1-1; no clear D. Per the germline V gene, CDR1 is SGHTA and CDR2 is FQGTGA. Trimming left V 0 bases short and J 3 bases short, with 11 bases between. There are 15 residues in the CDR3. CDR3 loop: CASSLTGGPYTEAFF. As DNA, the CDR3 is TGTGCCAGCAGCTTAACGGGCGGTCCGTACACTGAAGCTTTCTTT.

The chain couples TRBV6-5 to TRBJ2-7; D gene uncertain. The germline V gene encodes CDR1 MNHEY and CDR2 SVGAGI. V lost 2 bases and J lost 3, with 14 bases in between. CDR3 length equals 15 residues. The CDR3 region is CASSYDLLTVYEQYF. CDR3 DNA: TGTGCCAGCAGTTACGACCTACTGACCGTCTACGAGCAGTACTTC.

The chain employs TRBV5-1 and TRBJ2-2, with D maybe TRBD2 (5 bases). The CDR3 totals 16 residues. The V end was cut by 0 bases, the J end by 1 base, with 10 bases between. The germline V gene encodes CDR1 SGHRS and CDR2 YFSETQ. The CDR3, as DNA: TGCGCCAGCAGCTTGGGAGCTAGCCTGAACACCGGGGAGCTGTTTTTT. This translates into CASSLGASLNTGELFF.

This clone was detected only once. The rearrangement uses TRBV19 and TRBJ2-1; D not certain. V dropped 2 bases and J dropped 0 bases, with 5 bases sitting between them. CDR1 LNHDA and CDR2 SQIVND come from the germline V gene (reference sequence). The CDR3 is made up of 14 amino acids. For the CDR3, the DNA is TGTGCCAGTAGTATACTAGTCTCCTACAATGAGCAGTTCTTC. It is translated as CASSILVSYNEQFF.

The chain is built from TRBV5-1 and TRBJ2-7; D possibly corresponds to TRBD1 (5 bases). V shed 7 bases and J shed 1 base, with 21 bases lying between them. Germline-derived CDR1 and CDR2 are SGHRS and YFSETQ. The CDR3 runs to 16 residues. This chain's CDR3 is CASPERVGQGSYEQYF. DNA for the CDR3: TGCGCCAGCCCAGAACGAGTAGGGCAGGGTTCCTACGAGCAGTACTTC.

The chain carries TRBV2 and TRBJ2-1; 10 nucleotides match TRBD2. This CDR3 has 16 residues. Germline V gene sequence: CDR1 SNHLY, CDR2 FYNNEI. V lost 2 bases, J lost 4 bases, and 5 bases stayed unmatched. In DNA form, the CDR3 reads TGTGCCAGCAGTGAACCAGCGGGAGGGGTTTACAATGAGCAGTTCTTC. This codes for CASSEPAGGVYNEQFF. The full variable domain, rest sourced from reference TRBV2 and TRBJ2-1, is EPEVTQTPSHQVTQMGQEVILRCVPISNHLYFYWYRQILGQKVEFLVSFYNNEISEKSEIFDDQFSVERPDGSNFTLKIRSTKLEDSAMYFCASSEPAGGVYNEQFFGPGTRLTVL.

The J gene is TRBJ2-1, the V gene TRBV29-1; the D gene is possibly TRBD1 (5 bases). The CDR3 contains 11 residues. Trimming took 7 bases from V and 4 from J, leaving 8 bases between them. Germline V lookup: CDR1 SQVTM, CDR2 ANQGSEA. The CDR3 loop reads CSGQGYNEQFF. CDR3 nucleotide sequence: TGCAGCGGCCAGGGTTACAATGAGCAGTTCTTC.

V gene TRBV21-1 combines with J gene TRBJ1-1; the table's D call of TRBD1 was not tested on the DNA. TRBV21-1 is labeled a pseudogene. The length of the CDR3 is 14 residues. The CDR3 reads CASSIGTGRTEAFF. DNA for the CDR3: TGTGCCAGCAGCATAGGAACAGGGCGCACTGAAGCTTTCTTT.

This clone is a singleton in its sample. The V and J genes are TRBV5-1 and TRBJ2-2; D is possibly TRBD2 (5 bases). There are 14 residues in the CDR3. The ends were cut back, 5 bases at V and 2 bases at J, with 10 bases in the middle. The germline V gene has CDR1 SGHRS and CDR2 YFSETQ. The CDR3 spells CASRLGRNTGELFF. The CDR3 DNA reads TGCGCCAGCAGGCTGGGGAGAAACACCGGGGAGCTGTTTTTT.

V and J are TRBV30 and TRBJ2-7; 7 bases align to TRBD1. The CDR3 is 14 residues long. Germline V gene lookup returns CDR1 GTSNPN and CDR2 SVGIG (reference sequence). Trimming removed 2 bases from V and 0 bases from J; junction bases left unmatched: 4. The CDR3 spells CAWSLQGSSYEQYF. CDR3 nucleotides: TGTGCCTGGAGTCTACAGGGGAGCTCCTACGAGCAGTACTTC.